The next 8 T cell receptor beta chains were all read from a single sample in a study of blood T cell repertoires in COVID-19. Measured with immunoSEQ multiplex PCR; TCRdb has only the in-frame clones, and not every one. Of approximately 320,000 clones in the sample, roughly 90% were seen once. Sequencing input: PBMCs or T cells enriched from blood (not recorded which). These receptors originate from a man between 60 and 70 years old who had recovered from COVID-19.

The V and J genes are TRBV11-2 and TRBJ2-2; TRBD1 is a possible D gene (6 bases). Deletions cut 6 bases from V and 7 bases from J, with 21 bases between. The CDR3 spans 16 residues. The germline CDR1 and CDR2 sequences are SGHAT and FQNNGV. The CDR3 DNA reads as TGTGCCAGCAGACCACAGGGTCGGTTAAGTAGCGGGGAGCTGTTTTTT. Its translation is CASRPQGRLSSGELFF.

The V call is TRBV11-2, the J call TRBJ2-3; 9 bases are a match to TRBD2. The V segment lost 1 base and the J segment 3 bases; nucleotides outside the gene matches: 8. The CDR3 sequence is 17 residues long. Germline V lookup: CDR1 SGHAT, CDR2 FQNNGV. The CDR3 bases are TGTGCCAGCAGCTTAGCTAGCGGGGCCAGAGGTACAGATACGCAGTATTTT. This codes for CASSLASGARGTDTQYF.

The chain has TRBV24-1 and TRBJ1-2; the D gene is possibly TRBD1 (6 bases). With 10 bases removed from V and 2 bases from J, the gap between germline ends came to 7 bases. The CDR3 sequence is 11 residues long. The germline gives CDR1 KGHDR, CDR2 SFDVKD. Here the CDR3 reads CATQGNYGYTF. DNA of the CDR3: TGTGCCACACAGGGCAACTATGGCTACACCTTC.

V gene TRBV29-1 combines with J gene TRBJ1-6, with 9 bases fitting TRBD1. Per germline, CDR1 SQVTM and CDR2 ANQGSEA. J lost 7 bases, V lost 6 bases, and 7 bases had no gene match. This CDR3 contains 14 residues. The CDR3 is CSVVWGTGNSPLHF. The CDR3 coding sequence is TGCAGCGTCGTATGGGGGACAGGGAATTCACCCCTCCACTTT.

The CDR3 is CASSSDRGLLRAMNTEAFF. For the CDR3, the DNA is TGCGCCAGCTCCTCGGACAGGGGGCTCCTCAGAGCAATGAACACTGAAGCTTTCTTT. The chain recombines TRBV10-1 with TRBJ1-1, with TRBD1 matching over 11 bases. With V trimmed by 8 bases and J by 0 bases, 17 bases remained unmatched. CDR3 length: 19 amino acids. Germline V gives CDR1 WNHNN, CDR2 SYGVQD (reference sequence).

V and J are TRBV5-4 and TRBJ2-3; 7 bases map to TRBD2. Looked up from germline, CDR1 is SGHNT and CDR2 is YYREEE (reference sequence). CDR3 length: 16 amino acids. The trim removed 4 bases at V and 3 bases at J, leaving 11 bases unmatched. Written as DNA, the CDR3 is TGTGCCAGCAGCCCCTTGATGCGGGAGCGGACAGATACGCAGTATTTT. Its translation is CASSPLMRERTDTQYF.

This chain uses TRBV12-3 or TRBV12-4 with TRBJ1-1; D is possibly TRBD1 (5 bases). This CDR3 is built from 11 residues. Trimming stripped 5 bases from V and 6 bases from J, with 7 bases between. CDR3 loop: CASSTRAEAFF. DNA of the CDR3: TGTGCCAGCAGTACCAGGGCTGAAGCTTTCTTT.

CDR3 in DNA: TGTGCCAGCAGCCAGCTGGGGACAGGGGCCTATGAGCAGTTCTTC. It is translated as CASSQLGTGAYEQFF. The chain carries TRBV3-1 (or the pseudogene TRBV3-2) and TRBJ2-1; 10 positions match TRBD1. Germline V gene lookup returns CDR1 LGHDT and CDR2 YNNKEL (reference sequence). The V segment lost 3 bases and the J segment 8 bases; nucleotides outside the gene matches: 7. The CDR3 totals 15 residues.